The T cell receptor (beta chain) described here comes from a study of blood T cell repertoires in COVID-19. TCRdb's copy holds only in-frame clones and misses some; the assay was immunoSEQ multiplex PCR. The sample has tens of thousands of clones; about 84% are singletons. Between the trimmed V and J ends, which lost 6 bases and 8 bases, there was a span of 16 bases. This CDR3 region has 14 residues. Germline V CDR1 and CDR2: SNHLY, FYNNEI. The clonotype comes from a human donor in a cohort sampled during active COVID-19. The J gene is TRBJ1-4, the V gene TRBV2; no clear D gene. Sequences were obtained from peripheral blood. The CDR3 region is CASRAGGGREKLFF. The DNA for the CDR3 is TGTGCCAGCAGGGCAGGAGGAGGGAGAGAAAAACTGTTTTTT.